These T cell receptor beta chains were read from a single sample in a study of T cell repertoires in cytomegalovirus infection. The antigens of these receptors remain unknown. TCRdb re-called the reads with MiXCR, one entry per CDR3 protein. The repertoire holds about 920,000 distinct CDR3 sequences, 25% to 40% seen once, with 13% in the top ten. The sequencing here drew on cultured CD8+ T cells from PBMCs, taken from culture after CMV antigen stimulation. The receptors originated from a human donor in good health (CMV status not recorded). Some clones in this sample may be carry-over from other donors' samples. The CDR3 runs from the conserved cysteine through the conserved F or W. The order of the fields is J gene, V gene, CDR3 protein.

TRBJ2-2 | TRBV6-2/TRBV6-3 | CASSYSTGGFNTGELFF
TRBJ1-2 | TRBV6-5 | CASSGQGDHGYTF
TRBJ2-1 | TRBV10-2 | CASSEYSGRYNEQFF
TRBJ1-6 | TRBV6-5 | CASSYSRGGNSPLHF
TRBJ2-3 | TRBV7-2 | CASSLTGGGRADTQYF
TRBJ2-3 | TRBV2 | CATPAGRDTQYF
TRBJ2-3 | TRBV2 | CASNPRGRGSTDTQYF
TRBJ1-6 | TRBV6-1 | CASSRERNSPLHF
TRBJ2-1 | TRBV19 | CASSPEGLALSYNEQFF
TRBJ1-6 | TRBV27 | CASSLLPRDSRNSPLHF
TRBJ2-1 | TRBV7-4 | CASSTESGGKYNEQFF
TRBJ1-5 | TRBV15 | CATSRDVWTTQPQHF
TRBJ2-3 | TRBV7-6 | CASSILTSGVGTDTQYF
TRBJ2-2 | TRBV5-1 | CASSPGEGGPPGELFF
TRBJ2-1 | TRBV19 | CASTLTRSSSYNEQFF
TRBJ2-2 | TRBV7-9 | CASPRGADTGELFF
TRBJ2-3 | TRBV7-6 | CASSHSGADTDTQYF
TRBJ1-5 | TRBV6-1 | CASSYGDGNQPQHF
TRBJ2-5 | TRBV27 | CASSFLLGETQYF
TRBJ2-1 | TRBV24-1 | CATSPAGTRVNEQFF
TRBJ2-2 | TRBV27 | CASSYNSPTGELFF
TRBJ1-1 | TRBV20-1 | CSARGAGTGGTEAFF
TRBJ2-1 | TRBV7-9 | CASSSGPLARLHNEQFF
TRBJ1-1 | TRBV7-9 | CASSSPIQTDRGMNTEAFF
TRBJ2-1 | TRBV7-6 | CASSSNQREQFF
TRBJ2-1 | TRBV4-3 | CASSPGFGDEQFF
TRBJ2-1 | TRBV7-2 | CASSFLARGGHDEQFF
TRBJ2-1 | TRBV6-1 | CASSYTGTGFLNEQFF
TRBJ1-4 | TRBV2 | CASSEKEGVEKLFF
TRBJ2-5 | TRBV7-9 | CVSSQRQIQETQYF
TRBJ1-1 | TRBV10-3 | CAARTGRNTEAFF
TRBJ1-1 | TRBV10-2 | CASSEGGFTEAFF
TRBJ1-6 | TRBV28 | CASRTVDSYNSPLHF
TRBJ1-1 | TRBV7-6 | CASSKETGATTEAFF
TRBJ2-7 | TRBV10-1 | CASSDRGDNEQYF
TRBJ1-1 | TRBV7-9 | CASSLATLANTEAFF
TRBJ2-5 | TRBV2 | CASRESGSNYQETQYF
TRBJ2-1 | TRBV27 | CASSLAGGYEQFF
TRBJ2-1 | TRBV19 | CASSLGQKYNEQFF
TRBJ1-6 | TRBV5-1 | CASSSDPANSPLHF
TRBJ1-5 | TRBV2 | CASSDSSQPQHF
TRBJ2-7 | TRBV7-2 | CASSLARSYEQYF
TRBJ1-1 | TRBV7-6 | CVSSVRDREITEAFF
TRBJ2-7 | TRBV6-5 | CASSYGWTGIYEQYF
TRBJ2-1 | TRBV6-6 | CASSHSPGNEQFF
TRBJ2-2 | TRBV24-1 | CATSGTGTGELFF
TRBJ2-2 | TRBV7-9 | CASSAPGHANTGELFF
TRBJ1-2 | TRBV7-9 | CASSSRIGYTF
TRBJ2-1 | TRBV6-2/TRBV6-3 | CASSRGQGVQNEQFF
TRBJ2-2 | TRBV28 | CASKIRGHGELFF
TRBJ1-5 | TRBV19 | CASSLPRGQGRYQPQHF
TRBJ1-5 | TRBV2 | CASSDARGNQPQHF
TRBJ1-3 | TRBV20-1 | CSADRDRGSRNTIYF
TRBJ2-2 | TRBV2 | CASRGLTDTGELFF
TRBJ2-7 | TRBV7-3 | CASSIPTESYEQYF
TRBJ2-5 | TRBV6-1 | CASSEFISADWGETQYF
TRBJ2-1 | TRBV19 | CASSIKTATPPHPYNEQFF
TRBJ2-1 | TRBV7-6 | CASSQKGSPYNEQFF